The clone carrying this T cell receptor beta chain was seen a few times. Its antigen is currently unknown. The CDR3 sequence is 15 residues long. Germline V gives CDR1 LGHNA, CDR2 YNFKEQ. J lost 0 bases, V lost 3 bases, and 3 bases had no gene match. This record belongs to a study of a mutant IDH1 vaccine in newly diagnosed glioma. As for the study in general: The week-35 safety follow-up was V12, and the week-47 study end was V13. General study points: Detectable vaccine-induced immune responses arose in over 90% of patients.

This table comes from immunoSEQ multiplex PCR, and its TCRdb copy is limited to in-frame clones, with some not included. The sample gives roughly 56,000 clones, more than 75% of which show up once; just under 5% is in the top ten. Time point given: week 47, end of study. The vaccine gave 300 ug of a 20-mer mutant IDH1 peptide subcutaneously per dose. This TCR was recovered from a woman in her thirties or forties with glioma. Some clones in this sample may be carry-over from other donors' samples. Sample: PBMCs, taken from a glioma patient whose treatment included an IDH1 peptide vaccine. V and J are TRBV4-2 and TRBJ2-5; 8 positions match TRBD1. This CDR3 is CASSQQDRDQETQYF. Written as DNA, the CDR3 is TGTGCCAGCAGCCAGCAGGACAGGGACCAAGAGACCCAGTACTTC.